This T cell receptor (beta chain) was recovered during a study of shared clonotypes between healthy human individuals. Study results and limitations: Clonotypes shared by all four donors outscored non-shared clonotypes in generation probability.

All donors were healthy HIV-negative adults lacking recent acute infections or vaccinations. Of note for this clone: Its antigen is unidentified.

It was across several immunoSEQ plates that each subset's genomic DNA was evenly split. TCRdb's copy holds only in-frame clones and misses some; the assay was immunoSEQ multiplex PCR. The sample has some 2,400,000 clones, approximately 95% seen once. The TCR comes from a man younger than 35 in good health. Specimen: naive CD4+ T cells sorted from blood. Subset in this sample: CD45RA+ positively selected.

This chain's CDR3 is CASSREADTGELFF. The DNA for the CDR3 is TGCGCCAGCAGCCGGGAAGCGGACACCGGGGAGCTGTTTTTT. J is TRBJ2-2 and V is TRBV5-1, with a tentative D call TRBD2 (5 bases). From germline, CDR1 is SGHRS and CDR2 YFSETQ. V was cut by 4 bases and J by 3 bases, with 10 bases left in between. The CDR3 covers 14 residues.